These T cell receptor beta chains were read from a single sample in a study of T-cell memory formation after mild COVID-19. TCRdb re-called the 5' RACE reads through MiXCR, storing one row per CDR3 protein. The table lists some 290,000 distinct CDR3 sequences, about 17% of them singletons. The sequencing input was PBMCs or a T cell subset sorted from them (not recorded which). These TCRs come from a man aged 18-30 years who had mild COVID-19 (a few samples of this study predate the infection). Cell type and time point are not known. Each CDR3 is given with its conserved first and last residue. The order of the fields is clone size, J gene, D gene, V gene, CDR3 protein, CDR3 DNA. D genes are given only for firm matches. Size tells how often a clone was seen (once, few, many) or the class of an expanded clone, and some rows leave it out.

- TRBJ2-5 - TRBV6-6 CASSYNRAPGETQYF TGTGCCAGCAGTTACAACAGGGCCCCAGGAGAGACCCAGTACTTC
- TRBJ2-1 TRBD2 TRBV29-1 CSVESGGYNEQFF TGCAGCGTTGAGAGCGGGGGGTACAATGAGCAGTTCTTC
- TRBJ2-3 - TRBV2 CASIRDTDTQYF TGTGCCAGCATCAGGGACACAGATACGCAGTATTTT
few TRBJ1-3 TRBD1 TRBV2 CASSLTGGSSGNTIYF TGTGCCAGCAGTCTCACAGGGGGTTCCTCTGGAAACACCATATATTTT
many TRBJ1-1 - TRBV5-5 CASSLASGSGTEAFF TGTGCCAGCAGCTTGGCCTCTGGGTCGGGCACTGAAGCTTTCTTT
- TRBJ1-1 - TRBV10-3 CAISEPGANTEAFF TGTGCCATCAGTGAGCCAGGGGCGAACACTGAAGCTTTCTTT
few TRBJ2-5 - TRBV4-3 CASSQDKAIQETQYF TGCGCCAGCAGCCAAGATAAGGCGATCCAAGAGACCCAGTACTTC
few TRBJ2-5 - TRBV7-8 CASSLIEKETQYF TGTGCCAGCAGCCTAATTGAGAAAGAGACCCAGTACTTC
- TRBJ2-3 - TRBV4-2 CASSHKLPDTQYF TGTGCCAGCAGCCATAAACTCCCAGATACGCAGTATTTT
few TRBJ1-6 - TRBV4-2 CASSQEIAQRSPLHF TGTGCCAGCAGCCAAGAGATCGCCCAAAGATCACCCCTCCACTTT
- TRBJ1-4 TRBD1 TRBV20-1 CSALTGTGDEKLFF TGCAGTGCTTTAACCGGGACAGGGGATGAAAAACTGTTTTTT
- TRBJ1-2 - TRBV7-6 CASSLYGEGGYTF TGTGCCAGCAGCTTATACGGCGAGGGTGGCTACACCTTC
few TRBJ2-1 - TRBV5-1 CASSLGTGGKQWNNEQFF TGCGCCAGCAGCTTGGGTACCGGGGGAAAGCAATGGAACAATGAGCAGTTCTTC
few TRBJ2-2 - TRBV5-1 CASSFGNTNTGELFF TGCGCCAGCAGCTTCGGCAACACGAACACCGGGGAGCTGTTTTTT
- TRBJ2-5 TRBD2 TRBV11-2 CASTGGIQETQYF TGTGCCAGCACCGGGGGGATACAAGAGACCCAGTACTTC
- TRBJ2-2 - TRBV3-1 CASSQYPPGGNTGELFF TGTGCCAGCAGCCAATACCCCCCCGGGGGGAACACCGGGGAGCTGTTTTTT
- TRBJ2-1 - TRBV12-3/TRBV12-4 CASSHINYPGDEQFF TGTGCCAGCAGTCACATCAATTACCCAGGGGATGAGCAGTTCTTC
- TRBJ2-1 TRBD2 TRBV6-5 CASRRGGSEQFF TGTGCCAGCAGACGGGGGGGAAGTGAGCAGTTCTTC
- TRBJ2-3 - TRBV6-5 CASSRTFRTDTQYF TGTGCCAGCAGTCGGACATTTCGCACAGATACGCAGTATTTT
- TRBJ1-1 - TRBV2 CASSGRTANTEAFF TGTGCCAGCAGCGGAAGGACGGCAAACACTGAAGCTTTCTTT
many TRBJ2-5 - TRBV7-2 CASSLAQGSRETQYF TGTGCCAGCAGCTTAGCGCAAGGGTCGAGGGAGACCCAGTACTTC
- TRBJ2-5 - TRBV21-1 CASRSQYF TGTGCCAGCAGGTCCCAGTACTTC
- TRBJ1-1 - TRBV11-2 CASSSGRGRAEAFF TGTGCCAGCAGCTCCGGACGGGGGAGGGCTGAAGCTTTCTTT
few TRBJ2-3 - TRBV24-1 CATSDPLGSGDTQYF TGTGCCACCAGTGATCCGTTAGGTTCCGGGGATACGCAGTATTTT
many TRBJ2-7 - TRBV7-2 CASSWDLYEQYF TGTGCCAGCAGCTGGGACCTCTACGAGCAGTACTTC
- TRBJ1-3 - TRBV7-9 CASSLLGQGLSGNTIYF TGTGCCAGCAGCTTACTCGGGCAGGGGCTCTCTGGAAACACCATATATTTT
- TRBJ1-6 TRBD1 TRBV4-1 CASSQEVARGNSPLHF TGCGCCAGCAGCCAAGAAGTCGCCAGGGGGAATTCACCCCTCCACTTT
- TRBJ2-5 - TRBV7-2 CASTDGGRMGETQYF TGTGCCAGCACCGACGGAGGAAGGATGGGAGAGACCCAGTACTTC
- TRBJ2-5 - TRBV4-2 CASSQDWVTETQYF TGTGCCAGCAGCCAAGATTGGGTTACGGAGACCCAGTACTTC
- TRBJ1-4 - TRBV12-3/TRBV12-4 CASRYRVNEKLFF TGTGCCAGCAGGTACAGGGTTAATGAAAAACTGTTTTTT